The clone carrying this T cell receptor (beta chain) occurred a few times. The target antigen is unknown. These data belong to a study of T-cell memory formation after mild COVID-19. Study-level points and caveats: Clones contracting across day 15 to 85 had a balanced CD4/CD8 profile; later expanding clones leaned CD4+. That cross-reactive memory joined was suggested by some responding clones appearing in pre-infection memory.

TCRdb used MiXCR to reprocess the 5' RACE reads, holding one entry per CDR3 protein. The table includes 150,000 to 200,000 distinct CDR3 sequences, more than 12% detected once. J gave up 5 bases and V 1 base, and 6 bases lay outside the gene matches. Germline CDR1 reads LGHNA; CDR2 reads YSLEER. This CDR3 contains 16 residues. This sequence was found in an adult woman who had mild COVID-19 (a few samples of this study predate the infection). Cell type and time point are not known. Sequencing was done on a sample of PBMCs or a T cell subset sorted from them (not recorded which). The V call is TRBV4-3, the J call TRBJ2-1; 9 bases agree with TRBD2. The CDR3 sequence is CASSQGLAGGNNEQFF. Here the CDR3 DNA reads TGCGCCAGCAGCCAAGGTCTGGCGGGAGGGAACAATGAGCAGTTCTTC.